The clone carrying this TCR beta chain was observed many times. Antigen specificity is unknown. Time point denoted: sample taken at primary tumor resection. TCRdb itself ran the 5' RACE reads through MiXCR, one entry per CDR3 protein. Of around 100,000 distinct CDR3 sequences listed, about 4.6% are singletons. The data were taken from a study of spatial heterogeneity in lung cancer. CDR3 length equals 14 residues. The V gene end was trimmed by 3 bases and the J gene end by 4 bases; junction bases not matched to a gene: 6. Study observations and caveats: Mutation counts in tumors were tracked by counts of expanded intratumoral alpha and beta TCRs.

This chain links TRBV12-3 or TRBV12-4 with TRBJ2-7; TRBD2 matches 7 bases. The TCR comes from a male donor with early-stage non-small cell lung cancer. This sample comprised lung tumor tissue, obtained at surgery. This chain's CDR3 is CASSFERDEYEQYF. CDR3 in DNA: TGTGCCAGCAGTTTTGAGCGGGACGAGTACGAGCAGTACTTC.